This T cell receptor (beta chain) was sequenced during a study of PD-L1 blockade in urothelial cancer. Germline CDR1 is MNHEY and CDR2 is SMNVEV (reference sequence). The ends were cut back, 8 bases at V and 10 bases at J, with 3 bases in the middle. The CDR3 is made up of 9 amino acids. A few counts support this clone. Some clones are missing from TCRdb's copy, which holds only in-frame ones; the method was immunoSEQ multiplex PCR. Of around 62,000 clones in the sample, roughly 86% were seen once. This sample's time point: peripheral blood 6 weeks after treatment start. The receptor's source is a man in his sixties with urothelial cancer. The chain couples TRBV27 to TRBJ1-6, with unresolved D. This material consisted of PBMCs, taken around atezolizumab (anti-PD-L1) treatment. The CDR3 loop reads CASGSPLHF. The CDR3, as DNA: TGTGCCAGCGGCTCACCCCTCCACTTT.